A single sample is the source of the 9 T cell receptor beta chains below, sequenced in a study of blood T cell repertoires in COVID-19. TCRdb's table, derived via immunoSEQ multiplex PCR, lists solely in-frame clones and lacks some. The table lists over 50,000 clones, roughly 84% of them singletons, with 6.5% to 8% in the top ten. Source material: peripheral blood. These receptors came from a man in his fifties with active COVID-19.

The rearrangement links TRBV24-1 to TRBJ2-7, with D possibly matching TRBD1 (6 bases). The CDR3 spans 15 residues. Per the germline V gene, CDR1 is KGHDR and CDR2 is SFDVKD. Trimming pared 2 bases from V and 2 bases from J, leaving 12 bases between. The CDR3 nucleotides are TGTGCCACCAGTGATTCCCCGACAGGCACCTACGAGCAGTACTTC. The encoded protein is CATSDSPTGTYEQYF.

The chain couples TRBV6-6 to TRBJ1-2, with D maybe TRBD1 (5 bases). V dropped 6 bases and J dropped 1 base, with 15 bases sitting between them. This CDR3 comprises 15 residues. Germline V gene sequence: CDR1 MNHNY, CDR2 SVGAGI (reference sequence). The CDR3 protein is CASSRDSPVNYGYTF. The CDR3 DNA is TGTGCCAGCAGCCGAGACAGTCCTGTTAACTATGGCTACACCTTC.

V gene TRBV5-4 combines with J gene TRBJ2-7; 11 bases fit TRBD2. Trimming cost V 1 base and J 3 bases; bases outside gene matches: 3. The CDR3 covers 15 residues. The germline CDR1 and CDR2 sequences are SGHNT and YYREEE (reference sequence). CDR3 sequence reads: CASSLPLAGDYEQYF. For the CDR3, the DNA is TGTGCCAGCAGCTTGCCACTAGCGGGGGACTACGAGCAGTACTTC.

The gene calls are TRBV19 and TRBJ1-1, with a weak D call TRBD1 (5 bases). Trimming removed 4 bases at V and 5 bases at J, with 17 bases between. Germline V gene sequence: CDR1 LNHDA, CDR2 SQIVND (reference sequence). The CDR3 runs 15 residues. The CDR3 DNA reads as TGTGCCAGTAGTACCCGGCGGGGGGTCGGGACTGAAGCTTTCTTT. It specifies CASSTRRGVGTEAFF.

This clone was picked up one time. This chain joins TRBV4-1 and TRBJ1-2; D gene uncertain. The CDR3 contains 11 residues. Germline-derived CDR1 and CDR2 are MGHRA and YSYEKL. The V and J ends lost 1 base and 10 bases respectively, with 7 bases between them. This CDR3 reads CASSQGQIYTF. CDR3 DNA sequence: TGCGCCAGCAGCCAAGGGCAGATCTACACCTTC.

The chain is built from TRBV9 and TRBJ2-3; 10 nucleotides match TRBD2. Germline CDR1 and CDR2: SGDLS and YYNGEE. The CDR3 sequence is 15 residues long. V gave up 3 bases and J gave up 2 bases; unmatched junction bases: 3. The CDR3 DNA is TGTGCCAGCAGCGCCCTAGCGGGGGCCACAGATACGCAGTATTTT. Protein product: CASSALAGATDTQYF.

The chain combines TRBV4-2 with TRBJ2-5; D perhaps matches TRBD2 (6 bases). Per germline, CDR1 LGHNA and CDR2 YNFKEQ. Trimming pared 0 bases from V and 5 bases from J, leaving 16 bases between. This CDR3 is 16 amino acids long. CDR3 region: CASSQDLVPEGETQYF. The DNA for the CDR3 is TGTGCCAGCAGCCAAGATCTGGTCCCGGAGGGGGAGACCCAGTACTTC.

The chain couples TRBV7-2 to TRBJ2-3, with 7 positions matching TRBD2. Trimming took 1 base from V and 1 from J; bases not matched to a gene: 2. CDR3 length: 15 amino acids. Germline values: CDR1 SGHTA, CDR2 FQGNSA. DNA of the CDR3: TGTGCCAGCAGCTTAGGGAGCGGGGGCACAGATACGCAGTATTTT. Protein sequence: CASSLGSGGTDTQYF.

This sequence joins TRBV2 and TRBJ2-7, with D possibly being TRBD2 (5 bases). The germline V gene has CDR1 SNHLY and CDR2 FYNNEI. This CDR3 spans 12 amino acids. Trimming took 6 bases from V and 3 from J, leaving 9 bases between them. The CDR3 coding sequence is TGTGCCAGCAGCCCCGGACTCTACGAGCAGTACTTC. Translated: CASSPGLYEQYF.